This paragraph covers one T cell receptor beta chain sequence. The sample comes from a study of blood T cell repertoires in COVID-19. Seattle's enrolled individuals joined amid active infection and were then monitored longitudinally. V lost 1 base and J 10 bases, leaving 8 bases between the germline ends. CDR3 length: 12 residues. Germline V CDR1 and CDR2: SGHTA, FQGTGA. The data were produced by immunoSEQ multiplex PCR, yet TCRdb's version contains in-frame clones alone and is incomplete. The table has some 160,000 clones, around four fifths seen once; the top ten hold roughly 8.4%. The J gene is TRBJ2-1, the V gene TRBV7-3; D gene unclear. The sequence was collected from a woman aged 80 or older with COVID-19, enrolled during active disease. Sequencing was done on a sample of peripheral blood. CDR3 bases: TGTGCCAGCAGCTTAAACTCGGTAGAGCAGTTCTTC. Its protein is CASSLNSVEQFF.